This T cell receptor (beta chain) is from a study of T cell repertoires in cytomegalovirus infection. In the study overall: CMV infection plus the matching HLA type was flagged by public TCR beta signatures. General study findings and limits: Cumulative public TCR beta family frequency identified carriers of CMV plus the relevant HLA. CMV-specific TCR beta clonotypes restricted by HLA-C dominated the ex vivo response.

A word on this clonotype: Its antigen remains unidentified.

Each CDR3 protein is one row after TCRdb ran MiXCR on the reads. In the table there are hundreds of thousands of distinct CDR3 sequences, roughly 28% of which are singletons. CDR3 length: 14 amino acids. Germline CDR1 reads DFQATT; CDR2 reads SNEGSKA (reference sequence). V gave up 2 bases and J gave up 6 bases, with 16 bases separating them. This chain links TRBV20-1 with TRBJ1-2; D is possibly TRBD1 (5 bases). Sequenced material: cultured PBMCs, taken from culture after CMV antigen stimulation. The sequence was obtained from a human donor in good health (CMV status not recorded). Some clones in this sample may be carry-over from other donors' samples. The CDR3 reads CSARPQGVPDGYTF. CDR3 DNA sequence: TGCAGTGCTAGACCCCAAGGGGTGCCGGATGGCTACACCTTC.